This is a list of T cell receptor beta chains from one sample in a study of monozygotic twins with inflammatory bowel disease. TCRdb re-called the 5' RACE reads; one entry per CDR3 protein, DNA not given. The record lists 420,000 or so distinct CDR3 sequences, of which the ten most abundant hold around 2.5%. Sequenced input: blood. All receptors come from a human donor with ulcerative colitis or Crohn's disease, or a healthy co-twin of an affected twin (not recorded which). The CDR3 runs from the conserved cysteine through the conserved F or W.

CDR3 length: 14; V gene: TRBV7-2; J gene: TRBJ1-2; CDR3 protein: CASSVTRGNYGYTF
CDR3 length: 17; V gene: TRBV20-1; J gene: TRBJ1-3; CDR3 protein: CSARDARTGSSGNTIYF
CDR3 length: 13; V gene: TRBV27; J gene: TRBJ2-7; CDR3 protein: CASSRDSRYEQYF
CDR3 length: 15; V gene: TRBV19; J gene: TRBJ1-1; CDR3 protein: CASSTGTGGYTEAFF
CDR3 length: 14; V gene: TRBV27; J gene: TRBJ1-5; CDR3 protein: CASSPRTGFKPQHF
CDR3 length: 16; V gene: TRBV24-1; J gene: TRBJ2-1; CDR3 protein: CATSDGGLAGNNEQFF
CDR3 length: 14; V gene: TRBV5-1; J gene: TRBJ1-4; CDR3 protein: CASSLDVGGEKLFF
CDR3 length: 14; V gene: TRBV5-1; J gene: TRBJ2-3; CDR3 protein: CASSLAASTDTQYF
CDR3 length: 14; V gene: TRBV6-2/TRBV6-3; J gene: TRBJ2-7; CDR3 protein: CASSYGAGVYEQYF
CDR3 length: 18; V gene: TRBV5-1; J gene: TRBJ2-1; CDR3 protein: CASSLFGSTGSSYNEQFF
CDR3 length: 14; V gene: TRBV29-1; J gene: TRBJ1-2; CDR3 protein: CSVEGADRNYGYTF
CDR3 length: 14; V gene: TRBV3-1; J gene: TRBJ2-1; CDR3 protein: CASSHGGNGNEQFF
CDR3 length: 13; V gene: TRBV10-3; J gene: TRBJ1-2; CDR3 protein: CAIRQDFNYGYTF
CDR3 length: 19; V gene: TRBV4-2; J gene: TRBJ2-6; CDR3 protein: CASSQRLAGPHSGANVLTF
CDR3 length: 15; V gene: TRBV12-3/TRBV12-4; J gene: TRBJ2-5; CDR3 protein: CASRGIAGGQETQYF
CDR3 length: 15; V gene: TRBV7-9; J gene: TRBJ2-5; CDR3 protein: CASSSGTEIQETQYF
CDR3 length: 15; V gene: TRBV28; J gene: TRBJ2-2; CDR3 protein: CASSPGFSDTGELFF
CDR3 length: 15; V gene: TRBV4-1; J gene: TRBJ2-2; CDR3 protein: CASSQDRVNTGELFF
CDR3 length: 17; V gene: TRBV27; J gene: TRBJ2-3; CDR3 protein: CASSLSPAGGPGDTQYF
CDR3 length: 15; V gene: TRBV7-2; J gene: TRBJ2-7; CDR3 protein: CASSSLPGESYEQYF
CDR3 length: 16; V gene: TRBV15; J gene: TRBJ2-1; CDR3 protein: CATSRRLAGVANEQFF
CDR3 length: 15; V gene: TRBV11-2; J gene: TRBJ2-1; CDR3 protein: CASSFLGLADNEQFF
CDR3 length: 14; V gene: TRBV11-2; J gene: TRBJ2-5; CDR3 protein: CASSLVGGPGAQYF
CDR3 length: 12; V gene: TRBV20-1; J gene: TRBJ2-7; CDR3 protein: CSTGVGGPEQCF
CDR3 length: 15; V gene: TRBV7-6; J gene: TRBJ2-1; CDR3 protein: CASSLFRPSYNEQFF
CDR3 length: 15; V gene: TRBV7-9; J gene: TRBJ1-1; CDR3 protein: CASSPPLEATTEAFF
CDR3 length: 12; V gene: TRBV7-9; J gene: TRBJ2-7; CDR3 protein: CASSPWANEQYF
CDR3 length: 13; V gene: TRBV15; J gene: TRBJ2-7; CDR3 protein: CATSRSPSYEQYF
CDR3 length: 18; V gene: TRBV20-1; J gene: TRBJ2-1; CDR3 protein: CSAPTGTSGWVAYNEQFF
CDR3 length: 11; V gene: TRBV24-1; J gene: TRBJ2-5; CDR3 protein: CATSTGLHQYF
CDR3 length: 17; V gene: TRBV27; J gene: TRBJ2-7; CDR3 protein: CASSLYFGRQGTYEQYF
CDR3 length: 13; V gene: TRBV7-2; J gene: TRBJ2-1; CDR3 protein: CASSSVSYNEQFF
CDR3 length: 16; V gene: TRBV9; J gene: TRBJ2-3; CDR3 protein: CASSVSSGRRTDTQYF
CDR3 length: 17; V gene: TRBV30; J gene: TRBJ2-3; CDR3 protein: CAWSVPVWDRDTDTQYF
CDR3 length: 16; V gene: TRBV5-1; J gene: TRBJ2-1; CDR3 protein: CASSLTGFGSYNEQFF
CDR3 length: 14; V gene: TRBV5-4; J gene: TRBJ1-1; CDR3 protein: CASSTGTGNTEAFF
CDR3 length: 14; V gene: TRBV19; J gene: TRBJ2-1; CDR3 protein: CASSLRTSYNEQFF
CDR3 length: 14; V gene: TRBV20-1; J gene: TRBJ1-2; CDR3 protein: CSARGGDRNYGYTF
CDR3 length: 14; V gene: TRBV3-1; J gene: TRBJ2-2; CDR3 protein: CASSLGTYTGELFF
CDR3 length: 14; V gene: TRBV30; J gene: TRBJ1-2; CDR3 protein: CAWERGTEVYGYTF
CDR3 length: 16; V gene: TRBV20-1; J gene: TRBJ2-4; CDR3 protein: CSASQLAGGPGNIQYF
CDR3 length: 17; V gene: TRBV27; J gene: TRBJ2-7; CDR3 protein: CASSKSPSGKGSTEQYF
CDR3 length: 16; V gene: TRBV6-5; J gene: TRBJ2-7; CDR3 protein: CASSYLGPRDSYEQYF
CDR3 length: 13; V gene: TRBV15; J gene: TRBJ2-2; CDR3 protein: CATGLVNTGELFF
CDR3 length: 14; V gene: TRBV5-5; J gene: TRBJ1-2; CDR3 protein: CASRLTGTVYGYTF
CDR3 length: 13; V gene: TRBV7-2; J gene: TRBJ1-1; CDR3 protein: CATSEGLATEAFF
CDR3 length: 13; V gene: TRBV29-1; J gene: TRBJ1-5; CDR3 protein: CSITQGTNQPQHF
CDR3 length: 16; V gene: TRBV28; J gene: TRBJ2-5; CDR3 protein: CASSFWFRTTQETQYF
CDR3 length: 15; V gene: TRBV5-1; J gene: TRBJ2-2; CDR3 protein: CASTSLGITAGELFF
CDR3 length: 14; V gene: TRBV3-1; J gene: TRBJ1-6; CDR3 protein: CASSDDSYNSPLHF
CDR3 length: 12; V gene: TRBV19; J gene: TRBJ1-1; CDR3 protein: CASSIRGQQAFF
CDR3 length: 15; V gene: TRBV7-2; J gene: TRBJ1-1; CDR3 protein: CASSTYGQGTTEAFF
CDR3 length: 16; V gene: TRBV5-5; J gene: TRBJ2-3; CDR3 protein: CASSLGGSTSTDTQYF
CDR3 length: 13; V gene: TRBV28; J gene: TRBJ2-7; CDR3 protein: CASRTGGRDEQYF
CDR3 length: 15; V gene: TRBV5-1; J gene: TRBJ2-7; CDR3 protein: CASNKMGQGRHEQYF